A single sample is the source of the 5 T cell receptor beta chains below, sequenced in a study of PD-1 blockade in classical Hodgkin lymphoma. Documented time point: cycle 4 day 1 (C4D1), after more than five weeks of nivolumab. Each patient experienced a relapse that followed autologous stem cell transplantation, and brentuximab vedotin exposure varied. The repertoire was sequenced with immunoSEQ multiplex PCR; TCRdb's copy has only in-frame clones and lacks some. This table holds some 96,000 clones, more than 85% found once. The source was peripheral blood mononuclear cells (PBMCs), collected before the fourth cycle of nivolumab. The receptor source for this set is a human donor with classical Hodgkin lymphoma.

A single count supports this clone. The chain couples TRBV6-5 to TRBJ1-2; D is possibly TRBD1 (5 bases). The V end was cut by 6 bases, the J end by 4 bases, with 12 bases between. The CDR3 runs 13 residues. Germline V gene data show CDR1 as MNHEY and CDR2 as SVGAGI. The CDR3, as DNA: TGTGCCAGCAGATTGCCCGGGACCTATGGCTACACCTTC. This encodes CASRLPGTYGYTF.

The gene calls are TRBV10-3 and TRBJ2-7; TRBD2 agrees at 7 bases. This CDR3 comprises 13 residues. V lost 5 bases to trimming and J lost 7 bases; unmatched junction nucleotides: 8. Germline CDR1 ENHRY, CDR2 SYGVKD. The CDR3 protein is CAISSGTTREQYF. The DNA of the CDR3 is TGTGCCATCAGTTCCGGGACTACCCGGGAGCAGTACTTC.

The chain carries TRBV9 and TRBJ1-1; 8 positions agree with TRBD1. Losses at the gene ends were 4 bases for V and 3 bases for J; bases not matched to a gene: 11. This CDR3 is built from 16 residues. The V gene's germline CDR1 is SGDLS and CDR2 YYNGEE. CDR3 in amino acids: CASSPRPKTGDTEAFF. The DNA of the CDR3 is TGTGCCAGCAGCCCCCGGCCAAAGACAGGGGACACTGAAGCTTTCTTT.

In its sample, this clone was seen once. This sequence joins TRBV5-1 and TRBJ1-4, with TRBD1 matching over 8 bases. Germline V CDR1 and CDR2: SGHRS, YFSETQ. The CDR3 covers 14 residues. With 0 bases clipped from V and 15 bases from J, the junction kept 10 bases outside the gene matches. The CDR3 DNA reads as TGCGCCAGCAGCTTGGCCCCAGGACAGGGAGTAGTGTTTTTT. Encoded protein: CASSLAPGQGVVFF.

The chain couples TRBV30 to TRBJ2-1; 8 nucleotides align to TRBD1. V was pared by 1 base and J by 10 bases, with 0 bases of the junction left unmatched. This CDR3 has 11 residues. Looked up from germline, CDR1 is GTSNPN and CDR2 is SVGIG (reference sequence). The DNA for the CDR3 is TGTGCCTGGAGTGACAGGGGGGAGCAGTTCTTC. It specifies CAWSDRGEQFF.